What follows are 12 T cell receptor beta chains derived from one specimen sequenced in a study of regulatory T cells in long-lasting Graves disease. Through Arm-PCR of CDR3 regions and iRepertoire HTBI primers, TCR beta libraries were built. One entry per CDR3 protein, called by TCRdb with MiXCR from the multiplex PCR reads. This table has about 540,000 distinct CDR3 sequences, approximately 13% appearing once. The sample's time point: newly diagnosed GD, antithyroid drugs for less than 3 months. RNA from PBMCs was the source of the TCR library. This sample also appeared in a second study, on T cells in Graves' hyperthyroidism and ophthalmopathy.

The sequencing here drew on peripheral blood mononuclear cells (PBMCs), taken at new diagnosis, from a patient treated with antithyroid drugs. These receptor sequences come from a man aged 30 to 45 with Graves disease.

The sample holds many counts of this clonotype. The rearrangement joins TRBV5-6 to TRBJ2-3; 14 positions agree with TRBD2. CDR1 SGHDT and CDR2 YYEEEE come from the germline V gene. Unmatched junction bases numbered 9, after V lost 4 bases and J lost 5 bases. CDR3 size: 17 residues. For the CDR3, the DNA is TGTGCCAGCAGCCCGCGCCGACTAGCGGGAGGGCTAGATACGCAGTATTTT. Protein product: CASSPRRLAGGLDTQYF.

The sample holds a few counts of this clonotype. CDR3: CASSLVRDPANYGYTF. Written as DNA, the CDR3 is TGTGCCAGCAGCTTAGTCAGGGATCCAGCTAACTATGGCTACACCTTC. The chain is built from TRBV7-9 and TRBJ1-2; D possibly corresponds to TRBD1 (5 bases). This CDR3 has 16 residues. V was cut by 1 base and J by 0 bases, with 12 bases left in between. Germline V gene data show CDR1 as SEHNR and CDR2 as FQNEAQ (reference sequence). Complete variable domain (other parts from reference TRBV7-9 and TRBJ1-2): DTGVSQNPRHKITKRGQNVTFRCDPISEHNRLYWYRQTLGQGPEFLTYFQNEAQLEKSRLLSDRFSAERPKGSFSTLEIQRTEQGDSAMYLCASSLVRDPANYGYTFGSGTRLTVV.

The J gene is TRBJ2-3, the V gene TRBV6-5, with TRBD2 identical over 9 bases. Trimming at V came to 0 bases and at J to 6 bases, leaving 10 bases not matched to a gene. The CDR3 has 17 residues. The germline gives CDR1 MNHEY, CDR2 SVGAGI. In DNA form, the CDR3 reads TGTGCCAGCAGTTACTCGGCTAGCGGGACCCGGAGGGATACGCAGTATTTT. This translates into CASSYSASGTRRDTQYF.

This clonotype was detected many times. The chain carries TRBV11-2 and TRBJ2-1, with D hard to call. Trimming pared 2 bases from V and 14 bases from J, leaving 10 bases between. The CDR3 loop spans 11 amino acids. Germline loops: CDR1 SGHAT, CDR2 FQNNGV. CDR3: CASSLMAGEFF. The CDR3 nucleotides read TGTGCCAGCAGCTTAATGGCAGGCGAGTTCTTC.

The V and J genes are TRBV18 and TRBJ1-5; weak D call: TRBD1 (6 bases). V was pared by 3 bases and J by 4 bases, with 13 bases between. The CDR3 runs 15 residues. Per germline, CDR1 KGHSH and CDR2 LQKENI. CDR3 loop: CASSPGSGVNQPQHF. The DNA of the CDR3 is TGTGCCAGCTCACCTGGGTCAGGGGTTAATCAGCCCCAGCATTTT.

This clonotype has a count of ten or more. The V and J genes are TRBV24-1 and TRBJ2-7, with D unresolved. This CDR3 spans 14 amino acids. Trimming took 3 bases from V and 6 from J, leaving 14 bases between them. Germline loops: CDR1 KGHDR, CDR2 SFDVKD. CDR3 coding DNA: TGTGCCACCAGTGATCCCCGGTCATTCGGCGAGCAGTACTTC. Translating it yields CATSDPRSFGEQYF.

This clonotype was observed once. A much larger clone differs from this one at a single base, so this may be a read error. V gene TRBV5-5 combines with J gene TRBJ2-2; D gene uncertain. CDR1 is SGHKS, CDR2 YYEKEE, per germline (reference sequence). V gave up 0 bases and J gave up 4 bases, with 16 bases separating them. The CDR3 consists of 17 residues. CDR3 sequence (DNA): TGTGCCAGCAGCTTGGGCCTTTTGGCCCTTCTCACCGGGGAGCTGTTTTTT. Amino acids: CASSLGLLALLTGELFF. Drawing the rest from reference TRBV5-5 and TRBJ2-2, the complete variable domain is DAGVTQSPTHLIKTRGQQVTLRCSPISGHKSVSWYQQVLGQGPQFIFQYYEKEERGRGNFPDRFSARQFPNYSSELNVNALLLGDSALYLCASSLGLLALLTGELFFGEGSRLTVL.

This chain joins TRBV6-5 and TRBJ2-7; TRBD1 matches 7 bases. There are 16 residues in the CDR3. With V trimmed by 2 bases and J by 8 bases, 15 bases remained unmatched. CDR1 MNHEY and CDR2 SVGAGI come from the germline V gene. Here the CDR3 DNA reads TGTGCCAGCAGTTACCGCGGACAGGAGTATCCGTACCAGCAGTACTTC. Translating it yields CASSYRGQEYPYQQYF.

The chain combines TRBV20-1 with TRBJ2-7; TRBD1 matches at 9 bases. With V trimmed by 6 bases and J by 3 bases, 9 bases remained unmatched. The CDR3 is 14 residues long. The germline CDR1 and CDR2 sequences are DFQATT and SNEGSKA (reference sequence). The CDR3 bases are TGCAGTGCCAAAACCGGGACAGGGTTCTACGAGCAGTACTTC. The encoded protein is CSAKTGTGFYEQYF.

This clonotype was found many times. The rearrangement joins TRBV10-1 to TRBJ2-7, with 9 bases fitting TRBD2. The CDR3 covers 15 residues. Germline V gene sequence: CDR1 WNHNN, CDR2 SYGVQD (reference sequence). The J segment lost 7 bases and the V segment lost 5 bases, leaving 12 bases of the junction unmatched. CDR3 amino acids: CASSKNIAGDQEQYF. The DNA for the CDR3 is TGCGCCAGCAGTAAAAATATAGCGGGAGACCAGGAGCAGTACTTC.

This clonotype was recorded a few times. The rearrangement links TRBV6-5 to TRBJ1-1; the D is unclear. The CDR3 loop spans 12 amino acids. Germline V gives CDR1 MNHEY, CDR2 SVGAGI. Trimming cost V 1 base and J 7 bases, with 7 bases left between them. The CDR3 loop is CASSYLGDEAFF. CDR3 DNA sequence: TGTGCCAGCAGTTACTTGGGCGATGAAGCTTTCTTT.

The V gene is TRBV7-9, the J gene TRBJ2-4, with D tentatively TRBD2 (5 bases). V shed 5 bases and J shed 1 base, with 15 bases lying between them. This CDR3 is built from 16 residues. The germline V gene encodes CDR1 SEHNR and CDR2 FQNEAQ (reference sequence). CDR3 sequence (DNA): TGTGCCAGCAGCCCGCAGAGGGTCGGGGCCAAAAACATTCAGTACTTC. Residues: CASSPQRVGAKNIQYF.